The 15 T cell receptor beta chains presented below share a single source sample, sequenced in a study of blood T cell repertoires in COVID-19. Clones were sequenced by immunoSEQ multiplex PCR, and TCRdb holds only the in-frame ones, with some missing. The sample holds over 200,000 clones, 88% seen once. The sequenced material came from peripheral blood. Source of these receptors: a woman aged 40 to 50 who had recovered from COVID-19.

The chain couples TRBV19 to TRBJ1-2; 11 bases align to TRBD1. The CDR3 has 18 amino acids. Germline trimming cut 3 bases from V and 0 bases from J; bases unmatched to any gene: 9. CDR1 and CDR2 from the germline V gene are LNHDA and SQIVND (reference sequence). CDR3 amino acids: CASSMVGQGARANYGYTF. For the CDR3, the DNA is TGTGCCAGTAGTATGGTCGGACAGGGGGCCCGAGCTAACTATGGCTACACCTTC.

The chain links TRBV28 to TRBJ2-2, with a tentative D call TRBD2 (6 bases). V lost 1 base and J lost 4, with 16 bases in between. Per germline, CDR1 MDHEN and CDR2 SYDVKM. The CDR3 has 17 amino acids. The CDR3 loop reads CASSLYSGRGGTGELFF. CDR3 sequence (DNA): TGTGCCAGCAGTTTATACTCTGGACGGGGAGGCACCGGGGAGCTGTTTTTT.

As DNA, the CDR3 is TGCGCCAGCAGCCCGGACCCCAGGGGGTTTGGAACTGAAGCTTTCTTT. Translated: CASSPDPRGFGTEAFF. This sequence joins TRBV5-1 and TRBJ1-1; TRBD1 matches 7 bases. CDR3 length equals 16 residues. Germline lookup yields CDR1 SGHRS and CDR2 YFSETQ. V dropped 4 bases and J dropped 5; count of bases not matched to a gene: 14.

V usage is TRBV29-1 and J usage is TRBJ2-5; possibly TRBD2 for D (6 bases). With 2 bases removed from V and 7 bases from J, the gap between germline ends came to 23 bases. This CDR3 is built from 16 residues. Germline V gene lookup returns CDR1 SQVTM and CDR2 ANQGSEA. This CDR3 reads CSVEILTRGAARTQYF. CDR3 coding DNA: TGCAGCGTTGAAATTTTAACGCGGGGCGCTGCGAGGACCCAGTACTTC. The entire variable domain, with the rest obtained from reference TRBV29-1 and TRBJ2-5, is as follows: SAVISQKPSRDICQRGTSLTIQCQVDSQVTMMFWYRQQPGQSLTLIATANQGSEATYESGFVIDKFPISRPNLTFSTLTVSNMSPEDSSIYLCSVEILTRGAARTQYFGPGTRLLVL.

The rearrangement joins TRBV18 to TRBJ1-2; 8 positions agree with TRBD1. Germline CDR1 and CDR2: KGHSH and LQKENI. This CDR3 spans 14 amino acids. V shed 3 bases, J shed 5 bases, and the junction held 5 bases outside the gene matches. DNA of the CDR3: TGTGCCAGCTCACCTCAGGGGGCTCAATATGGCTACACCTTC. Its protein is CASSPQGAQYGYTF.

The chain carries TRBV4-1 and TRBJ2-1; 8 bases are shared with TRBD2. Germline V lookup: CDR1 MGHRA, CDR2 YSYEKL. Trimming took 4 bases from V and 2 from J; bases not matched to a gene: 4. The CDR3 runs 15 residues. The CDR3 sequence is CASSPSGLAYNEQFF. DNA of the CDR3: TGCGCCAGCAGCCCCTCGGGACTAGCCTACAATGAGCAGTTCTTC.

The chain is built from TRBV4-2 and TRBJ2-1; 12 bases are shared with TRBD2. CDR1 and CDR2 (germline): LGHNA, YNFKEQ. Trimming cost V 4 bases and J 7 bases; bases outside gene matches: 8. The CDR3 length is 16 residues. CDR3 protein: CASSPRLAGARNEQFF. CDR3 DNA: TGTGCCAGCAGCCCTCGACTAGCGGGAGCTAGGAATGAGCAGTTCTTC.

The chain couples TRBV6-4 to TRBJ2-1, with TRBD2 identical over 9 bases. The CDR3 covers 15 residues. Per germline, CDR1 MRHNA and CDR2 SNTAGT. V trimming: 3 bases; J trimming: 8 bases; junction bases outside the gene matches: 8. The CDR3 DNA sequence: TGTGCCAGCAGTGAGCTTGCGGGAGGGCCGCATGAGCAGTTCTTC. Translated, it gives CASSELAGGPHEQFF.

The V gene is TRBV10-3, the J gene TRBJ1-1; possible D gene TRBD1, 5 bases. Trimming removed 6 bases from V and 4 bases from J, with 9 bases in between. Germline loops: CDR1 ENHRY, CDR2 SYGVKD. The CDR3 totals 12 residues. CDR3 in DNA: TGTGCCATCAGCCGGGGGTCCACTGAAGCTTTCTTT. Protein sequence: CAISRGSTEAFF.

The chain carries TRBV24-1 and TRBJ2-7; 8 nucleotides line up with TRBD2. From germline, CDR1 is KGHDR and CDR2 SFDVKD. There are 15 residues in the CDR3. Germline trimming cut 4 bases from V and 2 bases from J; bases unmatched to any gene: 6. Written as DNA, the CDR3 is TGTGCCACCAGTGAGCGCGGGAGGCCGACCTACGAGCAGTACTTC. The encoded protein is CATSERGRPTYEQYF.

The V call is TRBV14, the J call TRBJ1-2; D is unresolved. Trimming stripped 1 base from V and 5 bases from J, with 8 bases between. The V gene's germline CDR1 is SGHDN and CDR2 FVKESK. This CDR3 has 13 amino acids. The CDR3: CASSQGFAYGYTF. In nucleotides, the CDR3 is TGTGCCAGCAGCCAAGGATTTGCGTATGGCTACACCTTC.

This clone was counted once. The chain employs TRBV3-1 (or the pseudogene TRBV3-2) and TRBJ2-1; 7 bases agree with TRBD2. Germline-derived CDR1 and CDR2 are LGHDT and YNNKEL (reference sequence). Trimming took 4 bases from V and 10 from J; bases not matched to a gene: 7. The CDR3 is made up of 13 amino acids. Written as DNA, the CDR3 is TGTGCCAGCAGCCCCCCCGGGGGGAGGGAGCAGTTCTTC. Its protein is CASSPPGGREQFF.

The chain couples TRBV6-2 or TRBV6-3 to TRBJ2-7, with D tentatively TRBD1 (7 bases). The ends were cut back, 2 bases at V and 3 bases at J, with 20 bases in the middle. Germline assignment: CDR1 MNHEY and CDR2 SVGEGT. CDR3 length equals 17 residues. The CDR3 DNA reads TGTGCCAGCAGTTACGGAGGGAGGCCCCAGGGGGACTACGAGCAGTACTTC. Translation: CASSYGGRPQGDYEQYF.

V gene TRBV18 combines with J gene TRBJ2-7; unclear D gene. The V and J ends lost 10 bases and 5 bases respectively, with 18 bases between them. The V gene's germline CDR1 is KGHSH and CDR2 LQKENI. This CDR3 is built from 13 residues. CDR3 DNA sequence: TGTGCCATCCCCCCTTGCCGGGTGGACGAGCAGTACGTC. This codes for CAIPPCRVDEQYV.

The chain carries TRBV5-5 and TRBJ1-5; TRBD1 matches 8 bases. This CDR3 contains 15 residues. Germline V gene sequence: CDR1 SGHKS, CDR2 YYEKEE (reference sequence). Trimming cost V 4 bases and J 3 bases; bases outside gene matches: 6. The DNA for the CDR3 is TGTGCCAGCAGCGGAACGACAGGGGACAATCAGCCCCAGCATTTT. Amino acid sequence: CASSGTTGDNQPQHF.